This T cell receptor (beta chain) was identified during a study of regulatory T cells in long-lasting Graves disease. The time point here: newly diagnosed GD, antithyroid drugs for less than 3 months. The TCR library used RNA extracted from PBMCs. This clonotype occurred many times. CDR3 regions were amplified by Arm-PCR using iRepertoire HTBI primers to build TCR beta libraries. Using its own MiXCR run on the multiplex PCR reads, TCRdb lists one record per CDR3 protein. The sample records about 350,000 distinct CDR3 sequences, 15% to 20% being singletons. The data were also submitted as part of a second study, on T cells in Graves' hyperthyroidism and ophthalmopathy.

The TCR comes from a young woman with Graves disease. The sample in question was peripheral blood mononuclear cells (PBMCs), obtained at new diagnosis, from a patient treated with antithyroid drugs.

The CDR3 is CAWVSGNTIYF. DNA for the CDR3: TGTGCCTGGGTATCTGGAAACACCATATATTTT. V is TRBV30 and J is TRBJ1-3; D is uncertain. The CDR3 runs 11 residues. Trimming removed 5 bases at V and 1 base at J, with 3 bases between. Germline V gives CDR1 GTSNPN, CDR2 SVGIG (reference sequence).